Presented here are 2 T cell receptor beta chains from one specimen sequenced in a study of regulatory T cells in long-lasting Graves disease. Library construction for TCR beta used iRepertoire HTBI primers and Arm-PCR of CDR3 regions. TCRdb itself ran the multiplex PCR reads through MiXCR, one entry per CDR3 protein. The repertoire consists of 450,000 or so distinct CDR3 sequences, with approximately 23% occurring once and the leading ten covering less than 15%. Time point defined: persistent/refractory GD, antithyroid drugs over 5 years with positive TRAb. From RNA extracted from PBMCs, the TCR library was made. This specimen consisted of peripheral blood mononuclear cells (PBMCs), obtained when the disease was refractory, from a patient treated with antithyroid drugs. These receptors all stem from a female donor with Graves disease.

The count of this clonotype is one. The V and J genes are TRBV5-4 and TRBJ1-2; 7 nucleotides match TRBD1. This CDR3 is 14 amino acids long. Germline V gene sequence: CDR1 SGHNT, CDR2 YYREEE (reference sequence). V gave up 4 bases and J gave up 3 bases; unmatched junction bases: 6. This chain's CDR3 is CASSDDRADYGYTF. CDR3 DNA sequence: TGTGCCAGCAGCGACGACAGGGCGGACTATGGCTACACCTTC.

Regarding this clonotype: This may be a read error: a much more frequent sequence differs by one nucleotide. This chain uses TRBV6-5 with TRBJ1-5, with D possibly TRBD1 on 5 matching bases. The CDR3 sequence is 17 residues long. Germline lookup yields CDR1 MNHEY and CDR2 SVGAGI. Trimming cost V 2 bases and J 2 bases, with 16 bases left between them. The CDR3 DNA follows: TGTGCCAGCAGTTACCCGTGGGGCGTGGGTGGCAATCAGCCCCAGCATTTT. Its translation is CASSYPWGVGGNQPQHF.